This T cell receptor beta chain was found in a study of CD4 T cells in relation to SARS-CoV-2 and coronaviruses. Whole-study context: TCR beta CDR3s were sequenced after approximately ten-day antigen culture of PBMCs.

This table comes from immunoSEQ multiplex PCR, and its TCRdb copy is limited to in-frame clones, with some not included. The sample carries around 25,000 clones, 77% recorded once. CD4+ T cells from unexposed donors were obtained before the COVID-19 pandemic (2011-2018). CD4+ T cells were isolated from the cells after more than nine days of culture. Details on this clone: Its antigen is not known.

The specimen sequenced was CD4+ T cells from PBMCs, cultured in vitro. This clonotype originated in a human donor in good health.

The CDR3: CASSSQTGEGEQYF. The CDR3 region has the DNA TGTGCCAGCAGCTCCCAGACAGGGGAGGGCGAGCAGTACTTC. This chain links TRBV5-6 with TRBJ2-7; perhaps TRBD1 as D (8 bases). CDR1 SGHDT and CDR2 YYEEEE come from the germline V gene. CDR3 length equals 14 residues. Trimming took 3 bases from V and 6 from J, leaving 16 bases between them.